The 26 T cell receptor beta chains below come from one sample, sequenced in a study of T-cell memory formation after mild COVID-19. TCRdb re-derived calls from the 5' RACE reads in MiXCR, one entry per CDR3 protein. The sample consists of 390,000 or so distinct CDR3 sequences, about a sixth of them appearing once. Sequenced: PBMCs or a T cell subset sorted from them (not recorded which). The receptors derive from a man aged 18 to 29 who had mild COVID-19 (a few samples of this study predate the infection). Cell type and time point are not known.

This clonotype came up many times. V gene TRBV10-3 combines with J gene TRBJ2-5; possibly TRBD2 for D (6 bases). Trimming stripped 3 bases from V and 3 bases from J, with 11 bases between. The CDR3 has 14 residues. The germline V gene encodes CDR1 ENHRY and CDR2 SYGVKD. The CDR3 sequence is CAISDAGREETQYF. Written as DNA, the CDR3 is TGTGCCATCAGTGATGCCGGGAGAGAAGAGACCCAGTACTTC.

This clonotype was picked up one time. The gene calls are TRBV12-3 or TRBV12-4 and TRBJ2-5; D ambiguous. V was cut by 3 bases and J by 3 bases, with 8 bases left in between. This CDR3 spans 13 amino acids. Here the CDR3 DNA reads TGTGCCAGCAGTTTCTGGGGAAAAGAGACCCAGTACTTC. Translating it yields CASSFWGKETQYF.

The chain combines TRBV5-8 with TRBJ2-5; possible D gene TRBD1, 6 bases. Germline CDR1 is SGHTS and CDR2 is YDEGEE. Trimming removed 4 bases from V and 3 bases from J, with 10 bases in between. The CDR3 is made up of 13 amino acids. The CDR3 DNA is TGTGCCAGCAGCCGACGGACAGAAGAGACCCAGTACTTC. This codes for CASSRRTEETQYF.

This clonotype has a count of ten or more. The CDR3 is CASSQAYGRSRATNEKLFF. The CDR3, as DNA: TGTGCCAGCAGCCAGGCCTACGGGCGGTCCAGGGCAACTAATGAAAAACTGTTTTTT. V gene TRBV14 combines with J gene TRBJ1-4; D might be TRBD1 (5 bases). Trimming stripped 3 bases from V and 0 bases from J, with 20 bases between. The CDR3 covers 19 residues. The V gene's germline CDR1 is SGHDN and CDR2 FVKESK.

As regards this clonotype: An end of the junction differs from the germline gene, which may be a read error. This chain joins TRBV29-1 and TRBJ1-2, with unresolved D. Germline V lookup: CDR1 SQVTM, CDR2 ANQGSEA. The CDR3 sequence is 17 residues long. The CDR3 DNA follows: TGCAGCGGTGAAGAACTCGAAGAACGATCGATGAGCTATGGCTACACCTTC. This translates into CSGEELEERSMSYGYTF.

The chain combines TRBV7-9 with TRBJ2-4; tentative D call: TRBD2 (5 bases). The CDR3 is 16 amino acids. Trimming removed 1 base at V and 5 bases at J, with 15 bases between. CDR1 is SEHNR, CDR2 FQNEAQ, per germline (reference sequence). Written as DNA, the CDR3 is TGTGCCAGCAGCTTAGGCCGGCGGACTTTCGAAAACATTCAGTACTTC. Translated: CASSLGRRTFENIQYF.

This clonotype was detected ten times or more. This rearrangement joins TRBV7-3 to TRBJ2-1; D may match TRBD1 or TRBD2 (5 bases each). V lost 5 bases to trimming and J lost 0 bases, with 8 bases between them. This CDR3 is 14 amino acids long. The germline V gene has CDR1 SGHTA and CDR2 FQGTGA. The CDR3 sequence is CASSRGGSYNEQFF. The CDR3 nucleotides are TGTGCCAGCAGCCGGGGCGGCTCCTACAATGAGCAGTTCTTC.

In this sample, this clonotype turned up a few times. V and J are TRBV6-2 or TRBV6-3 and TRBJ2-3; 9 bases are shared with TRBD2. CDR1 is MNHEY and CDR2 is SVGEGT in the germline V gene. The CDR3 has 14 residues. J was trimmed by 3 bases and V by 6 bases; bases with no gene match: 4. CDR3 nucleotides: TGTGCCAGCAGGGTAGCGGGGGTAACAGATACGCAGTATTTT. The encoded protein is CASRVAGVTDTQYF.

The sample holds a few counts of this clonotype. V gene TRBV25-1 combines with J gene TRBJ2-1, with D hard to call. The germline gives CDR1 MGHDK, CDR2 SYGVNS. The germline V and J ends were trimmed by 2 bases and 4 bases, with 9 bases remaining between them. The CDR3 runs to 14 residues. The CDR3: CASSEPEVYNEQFF. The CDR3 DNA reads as TGTGCCAGCAGTGAACCGGAAGTGTACAATGAGCAGTTCTTC.

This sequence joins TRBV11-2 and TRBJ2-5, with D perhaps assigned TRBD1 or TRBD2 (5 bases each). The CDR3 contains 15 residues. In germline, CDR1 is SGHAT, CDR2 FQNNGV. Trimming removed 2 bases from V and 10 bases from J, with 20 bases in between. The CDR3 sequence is CASSLHGAKNEGQYF. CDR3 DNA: TGTGCCAGCAGCTTACACGGGGCAAAAAATGAGGGCCAGTACTTC.

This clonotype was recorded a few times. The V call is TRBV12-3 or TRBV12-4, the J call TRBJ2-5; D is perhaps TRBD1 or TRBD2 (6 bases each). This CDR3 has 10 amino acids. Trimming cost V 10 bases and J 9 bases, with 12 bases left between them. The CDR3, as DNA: TGTGCCACCCAGGAGGGGGCCCAGTACTTC. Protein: CATQEGAQYF.

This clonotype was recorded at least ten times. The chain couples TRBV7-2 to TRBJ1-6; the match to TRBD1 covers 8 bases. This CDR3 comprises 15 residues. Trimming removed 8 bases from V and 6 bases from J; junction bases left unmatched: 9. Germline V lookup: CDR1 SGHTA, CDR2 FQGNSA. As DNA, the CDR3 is TGTGCCAGCCGAGGACAGGGAGGGACTAATTCACCCCTCCACTTT. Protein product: CASRGQGGTNSPLHF.

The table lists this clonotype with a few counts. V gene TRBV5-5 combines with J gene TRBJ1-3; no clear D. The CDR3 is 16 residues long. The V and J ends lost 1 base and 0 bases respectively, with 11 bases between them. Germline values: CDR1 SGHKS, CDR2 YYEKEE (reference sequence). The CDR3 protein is CASSLLNSRSGNTIYF. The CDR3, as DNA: TGTGCCAGCAGCTTGCTAAACTCCCGCTCTGGAAACACCATATATTTT. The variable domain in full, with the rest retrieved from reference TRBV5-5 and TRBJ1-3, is DAGVTQSPTHLIKTRGQQVTLRCSPISGHKSVSWYQQVLGQGPQFIFQYYEKEERGRGNFPDRFSARQFPNYSSELNVNALLLGDSALYLCASSLLNSRSGNTIYFGEGSWLTVV.

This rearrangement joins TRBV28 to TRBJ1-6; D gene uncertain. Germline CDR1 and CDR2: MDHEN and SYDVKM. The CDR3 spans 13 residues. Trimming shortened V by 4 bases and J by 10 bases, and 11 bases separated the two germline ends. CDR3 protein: CASSSPGPSPLHF. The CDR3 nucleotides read TGTGCCAGCAGTTCTCCAGGCCCATCACCCCTCCACTTT.

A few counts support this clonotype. This CDR3 is CASSSYGQGAEAFF. The CDR3 nucleotides read TGTGCCAGCAGCTCCTATGGACAGGGGGCTGAAGCTTTCTTT. V and J are TRBV7-2 and TRBJ1-1, with 10 bases aligning to TRBD1. This CDR3 has 14 amino acids. Per the germline V gene, CDR1 is SGHTA and CDR2 is FQGNSA. With 4 bases clipped from V and 6 bases from J, the junction kept 5 bases outside the gene matches.

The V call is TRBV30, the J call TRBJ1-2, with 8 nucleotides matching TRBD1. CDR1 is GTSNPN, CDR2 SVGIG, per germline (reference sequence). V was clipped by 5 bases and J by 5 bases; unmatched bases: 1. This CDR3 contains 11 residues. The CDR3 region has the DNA TGTGCCTGGGACAGGGGATATGGCTACACCTTC. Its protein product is CAWDRGYGYTF. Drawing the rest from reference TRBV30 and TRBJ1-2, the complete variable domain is SQTIHQWPATLVQPVGSPLSLECTVEGTSNPNLYWYRQAAGRGLQLLFYSVGIGQISSEVPQNLSASRPQDRQFILSSKKLLLSDSGFYLCAWDRGYGYTFGSGTRLTVV.

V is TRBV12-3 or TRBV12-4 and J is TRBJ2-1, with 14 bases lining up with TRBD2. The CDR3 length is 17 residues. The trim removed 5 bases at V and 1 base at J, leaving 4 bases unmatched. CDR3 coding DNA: TGTGCCAGCAGTGCAAGACTAGCGGGGGGGTCCTACAATGAGCAGTTCTTC. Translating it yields CASSARLAGGSYNEQFF.

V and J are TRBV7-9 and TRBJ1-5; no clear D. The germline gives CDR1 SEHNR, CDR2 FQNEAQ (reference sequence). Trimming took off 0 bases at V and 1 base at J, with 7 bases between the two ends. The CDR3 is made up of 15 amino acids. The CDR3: CASSLAIDSNQPQHF. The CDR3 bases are TGTGCCAGCAGCTTAGCAATCGACAGCAATCAGCCCCAGCATTTT.

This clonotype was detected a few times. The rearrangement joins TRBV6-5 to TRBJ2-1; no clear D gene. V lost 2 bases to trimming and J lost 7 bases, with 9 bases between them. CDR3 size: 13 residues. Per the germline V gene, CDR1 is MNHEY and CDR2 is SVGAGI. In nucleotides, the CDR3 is TGTGCCAGCAGTTACGGCGCCGGTAATGAGCAGTTCTTC. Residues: CASSYGAGNEQFF.

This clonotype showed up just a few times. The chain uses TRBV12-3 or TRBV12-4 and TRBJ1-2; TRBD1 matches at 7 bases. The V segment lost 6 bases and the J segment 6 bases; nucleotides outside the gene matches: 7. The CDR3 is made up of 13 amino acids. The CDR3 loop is CASSPDRRNGYTF. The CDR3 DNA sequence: TGTGCCAGCAGCCCGGACAGGAGGAATGGCTACACCTTC.

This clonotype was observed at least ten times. CDR3 DNA: TGTGCCAGCAGCCAGGGCTATTCACCCCTCCACTTT. Translated, it gives CASSQGYSPLHF. The chain recombines TRBV7-9 with TRBJ1-6; D may be TRBD1 (5 bases). This CDR3 is 12 amino acids long. Trimming removed 5 bases at V and 8 bases at J, with 7 bases between. CDR1 is SEHNR and CDR2 is FQNEAQ in the germline V gene (reference sequence). The full variable domain, its missing parts supplied by reference TRBV7-9 and TRBJ1-6, is DTGVSQNPRHKITKRGQNVTFRCDPISEHNRLYWYRQTLGQGPEFLTYFQNEAQLEKSRLLSDRFSAERPKGSFSTLEIQRTEQGDSAMYLCASSQGYSPLHFGNGTRLTVT.

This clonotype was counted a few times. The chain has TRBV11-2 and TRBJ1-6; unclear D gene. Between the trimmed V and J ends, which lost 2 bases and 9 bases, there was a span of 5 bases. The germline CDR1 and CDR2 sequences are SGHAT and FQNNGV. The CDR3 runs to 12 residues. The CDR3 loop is CASSLQVSPLHF. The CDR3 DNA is TGTGCCAGCAGCTTACAGGTTTCACCCCTCCACTTT.

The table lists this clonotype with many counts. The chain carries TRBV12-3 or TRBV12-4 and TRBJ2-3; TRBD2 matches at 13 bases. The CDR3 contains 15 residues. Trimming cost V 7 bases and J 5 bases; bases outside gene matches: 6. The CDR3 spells CASNPGLAGLDTQYF. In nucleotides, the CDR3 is TGTGCCAGCAACCCGGGACTAGCGGGGTTAGATACGCAGTATTTT.

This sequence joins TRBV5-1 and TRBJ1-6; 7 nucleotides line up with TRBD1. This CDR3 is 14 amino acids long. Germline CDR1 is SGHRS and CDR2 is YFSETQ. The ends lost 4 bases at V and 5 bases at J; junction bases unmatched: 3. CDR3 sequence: CASSTGTDNSPLHF. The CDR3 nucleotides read TGCGCCAGCAGCACCGGGACAGATAATTCACCCCTCCACTTT.

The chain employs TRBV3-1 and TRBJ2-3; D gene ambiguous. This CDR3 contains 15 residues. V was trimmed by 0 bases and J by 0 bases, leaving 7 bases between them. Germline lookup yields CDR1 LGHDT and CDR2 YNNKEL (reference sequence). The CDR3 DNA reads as TGTGCCAGCAGCCAAGAATCCTCTAGCACAGATACGCAGTATTTT. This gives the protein CASSQESSSTDTQYF.

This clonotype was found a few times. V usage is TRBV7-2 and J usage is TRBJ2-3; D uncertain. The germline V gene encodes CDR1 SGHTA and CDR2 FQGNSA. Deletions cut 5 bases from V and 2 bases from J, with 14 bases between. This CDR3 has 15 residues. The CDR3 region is CASSRARTTTDTQYF. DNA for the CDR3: TGTGCCAGCAGCCGGGCCCGTACCACCACAGATACGCAGTATTTT.